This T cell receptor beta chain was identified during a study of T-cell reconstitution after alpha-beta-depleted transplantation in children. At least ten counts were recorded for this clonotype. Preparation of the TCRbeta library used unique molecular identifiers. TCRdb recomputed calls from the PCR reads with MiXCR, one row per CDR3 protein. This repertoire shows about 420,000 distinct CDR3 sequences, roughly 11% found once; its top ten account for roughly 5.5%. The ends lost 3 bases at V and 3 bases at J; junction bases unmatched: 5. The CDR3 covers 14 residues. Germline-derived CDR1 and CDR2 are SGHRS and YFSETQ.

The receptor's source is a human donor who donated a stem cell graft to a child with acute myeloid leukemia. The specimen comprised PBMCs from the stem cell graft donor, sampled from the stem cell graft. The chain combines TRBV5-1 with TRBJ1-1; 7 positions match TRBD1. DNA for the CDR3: TGCGCCAGCAGCTCCGGGACAGAGTACACTGAAGCTTTCTTT. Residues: CASSSGTEYTEAFF.